Each of the 23 T cell receptor beta chains below was sequenced from the same sample in a study of blood T cell repertoires in COVID-19. Sequencing used immunoSEQ multiplex PCR; TCRdb keeps in-frame clones, though not all of them. Of about 170,000 clones listed, about 84% are singletons. What was sequenced was PBMCs or T cells enriched from blood (not recorded which). These receptors were taken from a man between 50 and 59 years old who had recovered from COVID-19.

This sequence joins TRBV3-1 (or the pseudogene TRBV3-2) and TRBJ1-6, with D uncertain. The CDR3 extends over 17 amino acids. The germline V gene encodes CDR1 LGHDT and CDR2 YNNKEL (reference sequence). The V gene lost 4 bases and the J gene lost 0 bases, with 13 bases spanning the gap. CDR3 sequence reads: CASSPGYRLSYNSPLHF. The DNA of the CDR3 is TGTGCCAGCAGCCCCGGGTACCGTCTCTCCTATAATTCACCCCTCCACTTT.

This clone has just one count. This sequence joins TRBV27 and TRBJ2-1; TRBD2 aligns across 12 bases. The length of the CDR3 is 13 residues. CDR1 is MNHEY, CDR2 SMNVEV, per germline (reference sequence). The ends lost 6 bases at V and 9 bases at J; junction bases unmatched: 3. Here the CDR3 reads CASSLLAGGEQFF. In nucleotides, the CDR3 is TGTGCCAGCAGCCTACTAGCGGGGGGTGAGCAGTTCTTC.

The rearrangement links TRBV28 to TRBJ1-2; no clear D gene. V was cut by 4 bases and J by 1 base, with 4 bases left in between. Per the germline V gene, CDR1 is MDHEN and CDR2 is SYDVKM. CDR3 length: 12 residues. CDR3 in amino acids: CASSSGNYGYTF. CDR3 coding DNA: TGTGCCAGCAGTTCCGGTAACTATGGCTACACCTTC.

This sequence joins TRBV9 and TRBJ1-6, with D unresolved. CDR1 and CDR2 (germline): SGDLS, YYNGEE. The CDR3 length is 15 residues. Trimming took 3 bases from V and 7 from J, leaving 14 bases between them. This CDR3 is CASSASPGFNSPLHF. Written as DNA, the CDR3 is TGTGCCAGCAGCGCATCTCCGGGTTTCAATTCACCCCTCCACTTT.

The chain combines TRBV12-3 or TRBV12-4 with TRBJ2-7, with D perhaps matching TRBD1 (5 bases). V lost 6 bases, J lost 4 bases, and 13 bases lay in between. This CDR3 region has 13 residues. CDR3 in DNA: TGTGCCAGCAGCGCCGGACACCGTTACGAGCAGTACTTC. Translation: CASSAGHRYEQYF.

V and J are TRBV6-5 and TRBJ2-7; 7 nucleotides line up with TRBD1. Germline CDR1 and CDR2: MNHEY and SVGAGI. The CDR3 covers 15 residues. With 2 bases clipped from V and 6 bases from J, the junction kept 10 bases outside the gene matches. CDR3 sequence (DNA): TGTGCCAGCAGTTACGATTTTGGACAGGCGTCCGAGCAGTACTTC. It translates to CASSYDFGQASEQYF.

The chain carries TRBV6-2 or TRBV6-3 and TRBJ1-2; D remains ambiguous. In germline, CDR1 is MNHEY, CDR2 SVGEGT. This CDR3 has 15 amino acids. V lost 2 bases, J lost 3 bases, and 13 bases lay in between. CDR3 nucleotides: TGTGCCAGCAGTTACAAGCGTTCGCTGGACTATGGCTACACCTTC. This codes for CASSYKRSLDYGYTF.

Here the CDR3 reads CASSSPPRTGANTEAFF. The CDR3 coding sequence is TGTGCCAGCAGCTCTCCCCCTAGGACAGGGGCGAACACTGAAGCTTTCTTT. The rearrangement joins TRBV11-2 to TRBJ1-1; 9 nucleotides agree with TRBD1. V was clipped by 4 bases and J by 1 base; unmatched bases: 10. The CDR3 has 17 residues. CDR1 SGHAT and CDR2 FQNNGV come from the germline V gene.

This clone showed up just a few times. The chain links TRBV6-5 to TRBJ1-3, with TRBD1 matching 10 bases. CDR3 size: 15 residues. Germline assignment: CDR1 MNHEY and CDR2 SVGAGI. The V and J ends lost 6 bases and 4 bases, in that order; junction bases with no gene match: 6. DNA for the CDR3: TGTGCCAGCAGCCATGGGACAGGGGTAGGAAACACCATATATTTT. Protein: CASSHGTGVGNTIYF.

The chain couples TRBV5-1 to TRBJ2-7, with a possible D match to TRBD2 (7 bases). Germline V lookup: CDR1 SGHRS, CDR2 YFSETQ. Deletions cut 2 bases from V and 3 bases from J, with 12 bases between. This CDR3 has 14 residues. The CDR3 DNA reads as TGCGCCAGCAGCTTTGGGGGGGCCAACTACGAGCAGTACTTC. Protein sequence: CASSFGGANYEQYF. Supplemented by reference TRBV5-1 and TRBJ2-7, the full variable domain reads KAGVTQTPRYLIKTRGQQVTLSCSPISGHRSVSWYQQTPGQGLQFLFEYFSETQRNKGNFPGRFSGRQFSNSRSEMNVSTLELGDSALYLCASSFGGANYEQYFGPGTRLTVT.

The chain couples TRBV5-1 to TRBJ2-5, with D tentatively TRBD2 (6 bases). V dropped 10 bases and J dropped 5 bases, with 15 bases sitting between them. The CDR3 runs 12 residues. From germline, CDR1 is SGHRS and CDR2 YFSETQ. CDR3 amino acids: CASSRDLETQYF. Here the CDR3 DNA reads TGCGCCTCCAGCAGGGACTTGGAGACCCAGTACTTC.

The chain uses TRBV28 and TRBJ1-3, with D possibly TRBD1 on 6 matching bases. Looked up from germline, CDR1 is MDHEN and CDR2 is SYDVKM. The CDR3 is 15 residues long. V lost 5 bases and J lost 0, with 11 bases in between. The CDR3 DNA is TGTGCCAGCAGTGCCCACAGGGACTCTGGAAACACCATATATTTT. This gives the protein CASSAHRDSGNTIYF.

The chain couples TRBV6-2 or TRBV6-3 to TRBJ2-1, with unresolved D. V dropped 2 bases and J dropped 5 bases, with 10 bases sitting between them. CDR3 length: 14 amino acids. In germline, CDR1 is MNHEY, CDR2 SVGEGT. CDR3 amino acids: CASSYASGDNEQFF. CDR3 sequence (DNA): TGTGCCAGCAGTTACGCCTCCGGAGACAATGAGCAGTTCTTC.

The V and J genes are TRBV6-5 and TRBJ2-7; TRBD1 aligns across 8 bases. CDR3 length: 15 residues. Germline CDR1 MNHEY, CDR2 SVGAGI. The J segment lost 1 base and the V segment lost 7 bases, leaving 9 bases of the junction unmatched. The chain's CDR3 is CASTTPRTGSYEQYF. The DNA of the CDR3 is TGTGCCAGCACCACCCCCCGGACAGGGTCCTACGAGCAGTACTTC.

This chain joins TRBV6-4 and TRBJ2-7, with D perhaps TRBD1 (6 bases). The CDR3 has 15 amino acids. Germline CDR1 and CDR2: MRHNA and SNTAGT. The germline V and J ends were trimmed by 6 bases and 3 bases, with 18 bases remaining between them. The CDR3: CASRGTPKTHYEQYF. DNA of the CDR3: TGTGCCAGCAGAGGGACACCAAAAACCCACTACGAGCAGTACTTC.

The gene calls are TRBV2 and TRBJ1-1; D gene unclear. CDR1 and CDR2 (germline): SNHLY, FYNNEI. Trimming removed 4 bases from V and 1 base from J, with 10 bases in between. This CDR3 contains 14 residues. CDR3 loop: CASSGLGGNTEAFF. DNA for the CDR3: TGTGCCAGCAGTGGACTTGGAGGGAACACTGAAGCTTTCTTT.

The V gene is TRBV7-2, the J gene TRBJ2-4; 8 bases are shared with TRBD2. Germline lookup yields CDR1 SGHTA and CDR2 FQGNSA. Germline trimming cut 5 bases from V and 8 bases from J; bases unmatched to any gene: 5. The CDR3 runs to 13 residues. CDR3 in amino acids: CASSPGGADIQYF. The DNA for the CDR3 is TGTGCCAGCAGCCCCGGGGGGGCGGACATTCAGTACTTC.

The chain couples TRBV30 to TRBJ1-5; unclear D gene. The CDR3 covers 14 residues. Germline V gene data show CDR1 as GTSNPN and CDR2 as SVGIG (reference sequence). Trimming took 4 bases from V and 7 from J, leaving 17 bases between them. CDR3 protein: CAWTRGGRGQPQHF. CDR3 coding DNA: TGTGCCTGGACCCGGGGAGGGAGAGGACAGCCCCAGCATTTT.

This chain connects TRBV19 to TRBJ1-1; D gene unclear. Per germline, CDR1 LNHDA and CDR2 SQIVND (reference sequence). The CDR3 length is 13 residues. Between the trimmed V and J ends, which lost 3 bases and 3 bases, there was a span of 8 bases. The CDR3 region has the DNA TGTGCCAGTAGTATCGGGGTTCACACTGAAGCTTTCTTT. Translation: CASSIGVHTEAFF. Complete variable domain (other parts from reference TRBV19 and TRBJ1-1): DGGITQSPKYLFRKEGQNVTLSCEQNLNHDAMYWYRQDPGQGLRLIYYSQIVNDFQKGDIAEGYSVSREKKESFPLTVTSAQKNPTAFYLCASSIGVHTEAFFGQGTRLTVV.

This clone was picked up a small number of times. The V and J genes are TRBV6-5 and TRBJ2-7; TRBD1 aligns across 8 bases. The CDR3 extends over 14 amino acids. Germline CDR1 reads MNHEY; CDR2 reads SVGAGI. The trim removed 2 bases at V and 2 bases at J, leaving 2 bases unmatched. DNA of the CDR3: TGTGCCAGCAGTTACGGACAGGGCACCTACGAGCAGTACTTC. Its protein is CASSYGQGTYEQYF.

The chain carries TRBV18 and TRBJ1-2; 7 bases are shared with TRBD1. CDR1 and CDR2 from the germline V gene are KGHSH and LQKENI. V gave up 6 bases and J gave up 3 bases; unmatched junction bases: 7. The CDR3 is made up of 14 amino acids. The chain's CDR3 is CASSAGTADYGYTF. The CDR3 nucleotides are TGTGCCAGCTCTGCCGGGACAGCCGACTATGGCTACACCTTC.

The genes are TRBV2 and TRBJ2-6; 12 nucleotides align to TRBD1. The CDR3 runs to 19 residues. V lost 4 bases, J lost 4 bases, and 11 bases stayed unmatched. The germline gives CDR1 SNHLY, CDR2 FYNNEI. The CDR3 sequence is CASSAKPGQGARGANVLTF. In DNA form, the CDR3 reads TGTGCCAGCAGTGCAAAACCGGGACAGGGGGCGCGCGGGGCCAACGTCCTGACTTTC.

This clone appeared a few times. V and J are TRBV18 and TRBJ1-1; possibly TRBD1 for D (6 bases). From germline, CDR1 is KGHSH and CDR2 LQKENI. CDR3 length equals 14 residues. Between the trimmed V and J ends, which lost 6 bases and 1 base, there was a span of 12 bases. The CDR3 DNA reads as TGTGCCAGCTCCCCAGACAGGACGAACACTGAAGCTTTCTTT. It specifies CASSPDRTNTEAFF.